This TCR beta chain was found in a study of shared clonotypes between healthy human individuals. The donors, all of them Caucasian adults, lived in Nashville, Tennessee. Study-wide results and caveats: In this cohort, only blood was sampled, and tissue repertoires likely differ.

The authors distributed each subset's genomic DNA evenly over several immunoSEQ plates. Around 300 ng DNA, roughly 30,000 T cell genomes, went into unsorted PBMC replicate PCRs. Assay: immunoSEQ multiplex PCR; the TCRdb copy retains only in-frame clones and omits some. Of about 480,000 clones in the sample, 60% to 80% were seen once. With regard to this clone: Its specificity is not known.

The CDR3 is made up of 18 amino acids. The germline CDR1 and CDR2 sequences are LNHDA and SQIVND (reference sequence). V lost 1 base to trimming and J lost 2 bases, with 20 bases between them. This chain uses TRBV19 with TRBJ1-2; D possibly corresponds to TRBD1 (6 bases). This receptor was identified in a woman aged 40 to 50 in good health. Some clones in this sample may be carry-over from other donors' samples. Sequences were obtained from PBMCs. The CDR3 region has the DNA TGTGCCAGTAGTATAGTGGTTCAGGGGCGCAATGGCAACTATGGCTACACCTTC. Translated, it gives CASSIVVQGRNGNYGYTF. The full variable domain, its missing parts supplied by reference TRBV19 and TRBJ1-2, is DGGITQSPKYLFRKEGQNVTLSCEQNLNHDAMYWYRQDPGQGLRLIYYSQIVNDFQKGDIAEGYSVSREKKESFPLTVTSAQKNPTAFYLCASSIVVQGRNGNYGYTFGSGTRLTVV.